This T cell receptor (beta chain) was sequenced for a study of shared clonotypes between healthy human individuals. Profiled with immunoSEQ multiplex PCR; TCRdb holds only in-frame clones, not every one. Of about 2,200,000 clones in the sample, about 92% are singletons; the top ten hold more than 1.5%. Naivety among CD8 cells was defined by CD45RO negativity and positive CCR7 selection, thereby excluding terminally differentiated effector memory CD45RA+ cells. Germline lookup yields CDR1 MNHEY and CDR2 SMNVEV (reference sequence). V was pared by 6 bases and J by 1 base, with 15 bases between. This CDR3 comprises 15 residues.

Source material: naive CD8+ T cells from PBMCs. J is TRBJ2-5 and V is TRBV27, with TRBD2 as a possible D gene (5 bases). This sequence originates from a man in his late teens or twenties in good health. Some clones in this sample may be carry-over from other donors' samples. The CDR3 loop reads CASSLSAYLQETQYF. The CDR3 coding sequence is TGTGCCAGCAGCCTTAGCGCATACCTCCAAGAGACCCAGTACTTC.